This T cell receptor (beta chain) was retrieved from a study of blood T cells in healthy people across ages (dated by TCRdb to about 2015). Concerning the study at large: Template switching captured roughly one uniquely barcoded TCR beta cDNA molecule per two T cells in model experiments. For two donors (one aged 18 to 29 and one aged 80 or older), the study analyzed two additional independent replicas of 1 million unique cDNA reads from the same blood draw. The study measured age-related changes in TCR beta repertoire diversity using deep sequencing normalized with unique cDNA molecular identifiers. The donors were split into four age groups: young (average 16 years), middle-aged (about 40), aged (about 56) and long-lived (approximately 80). Donors of different ages were randomly distributed across sequencing lanes to avoid experimental bias.

In this sample, this clonotype turned up a few times. Its specific antigen is unknown. The record has no base qualities; no much larger clone is one base away. From its cysteine to its phenylalanine, the CDR3 spans 15 amino acids. The entry retains the CDR3 DNA only, 45 bases that are in frame from base 1. Reading the germline V gene gives CDR1 SGHRS and CDR2 YFSETQ. Ends trimmed: V by 4 bases, J by 2 bases; bases unmatched to a gene: 8. The research as a whole found: Observed TCR beta diversity per million T cells fell roughly linearly with age, and a significant reduction was already apparent by age around 40. The long-lived group showed more naive CD4+ T cells, fewer expanded clones and increased TCR diversity than the aged group, suggesting age selection. Observed TCR beta diversity correlated strongly with the percentage of naive T cells measured by flow cytometry. Because donor CMV infection status was unknown, age-related changes in expanded clonotypes were potentially confounded. Since profiling was done on bulk unsorted PBMCs, naive and antigen-experienced compartments could not be conclusively compared. Estimates of total diversity based on one million sequenced T cells were regarded as lower bounds and as underestimates.

Libraries were prepared through 5' RACE. Sequencing was carried out with an Illumina HiSeq 2500. A second PCR of about 7 to 12 cycles was run with a J-beta primer mix and a sample-barcoded 5' primer. Each TCR beta cDNA molecule received a unique molecular identifier from a template-switch 5' adaptor carrying 12 random nucleotides. At least 3 million CDR3-containing paired-end reads were obtained from each sample. All of the RNA was converted into first-strand cDNA using the Mint cDNA synthesis kit, with a TRBC-specific oligonucleotide serving as the primer. Following uracil-DNA glycosylase treatment, a first 18-cycle PCR with universal primers M1SS and BC2_uni_R was performed on all cDNA. Processing in the source paper ran as follows. Each sample was normalized by randomly selecting 1 million high-quality reads, each carrying a distinct molecular identifier. Reads with shared molecular identifiers were discarded instead of being binned into consensus sequences. MiTCR, with a Q25 quality threshold and the strictest error-elimination algorithm, was used for CDR3 identification, clonotype clustering and error correction. A nonparametric unseen species model with Euler transformation was used to estimate a lower bound on total TCR beta diversity. The public reads were reprocessed in TCRdb via fastp at Q25 and MiXCR, keeping in-frame beta chains. Each record represents a unique CDR3 protein, reported with the most common genes and DNA among its rows. The V and J calls follow TCRdb's processing rather than the paper's. A total of around 800,000 distinct CDR3 sequences appear in this sample, roughly 44% of them only once. The ten biggest clones cover nearly 20% of the sample.

The 39 donors, aged 6 to 90 years, were systemically healthy Caucasian individuals from Russia. Each donor gave ten milliliters of peripheral blood, collected into EDTA-treated Vacutainer tubes. Ficoll-Paque density-gradient centrifugation was used to isolate PBMCs, with at least 7 million per sample. Trizol reagent was used to extract total RNA from PBMCs, with at least 5 micrograms per sample. Naive CD45RAhigh/CD27high T cell percentages were measured by flow cytometry on a PBMC aliquot from every donor. The chain links TRBV5-1 with TRBJ2-7, with TRBD2 matching 8 junction bases. The sample was blood. The receptor was isolated from a man between 60 and 70 years old in good health. The nucleotide sequence reads TGCGCCAGCAGCCTGGGACACGGGGGGGCCTACGAGCAGTACTTC. Its protein product is CASSLGHGGAYEQYF.